This TCR beta chain was sequenced during a study of cytomegalovirus exposure and HLA in healthy donors (dated by TCRdb to 2015 to 2018). Study-wide context: An earlier analysis of some 550 of the donors reported about 250 Gb of sequence data and 117 million unique TCR beta sequences from 150 million to 200 million T cells. An early release covering 500 to 750 HLA-typed donors comprised about 300 gigabases of sequencing data and roughly 85 million unique TCR sequences. Of the 300 to 500 genotyped donors, 81% were placed in the genetic ancestry cluster associated with self-reported Caucasian donors. The study was designed to test whether signatures of past pathogen exposure could be identified by cataloging public T cell receptors. The study profiled the T cell repertoires of approximately 700 subjects by immunosequencing and related them to cytomegalovirus serostatus. Along with the approximately 620-subject first cohort, a separate validation cohort of over a hundred different subjects was used. To predict cytomegalovirus infection status, the study combined high-throughput TCR immunosequencing, statistical association of individual TCRs with disease status, and machine learning. A later analysis re-analyzed previously published TCR beta repertoires from roughly 690 donors and added high-resolution HLA genotyping to study TCR occurrence patterns. Rather than using new phenotypic data, the later analysis identified candidate immune exposures from TCR beta sequences and from how often those sequences occurred across donors. In an earlier analysis of a few hundred of the donors, high-throughput TCR beta sequencing was used to judge whether each TCR beta V gene segment behaved as functional or pseudogenic. Donor age, sex, ethnicity and CMV serostatus were collected together with the repertoire data. A later genetic analysis took genome-wide SNP genotypes for about three fifths of the roughly 700 donors and used that subset as a discovery cohort. Every discovery cohort repertoire had been produced on one sequencing platform. HLA typing included class I and class II loci at four-digit resolution. Typing coverage differed by locus: A, B, C, DRB1 and DQB1 were typed in roughly 620-640 donors, DQA1 in 522, DPA1 in some 570, and DPB1 in 450 to 480. Five DR-DQ haplotypes were treated as single units for association and clustering because of strong linkage in the cohort. Among a few hundred genotyped donors of the cohort, an average of 235,054 unique TCR beta nucleotide sequences were sequenced per donor, approximately 20% of them non-productive.

Receptor libraries were prepared by the immunoSEQ multiplex PCR assay. A mixture of 60 forward primers for TCR Vbeta segments and 13 reverse primers for TCR Jbeta segments was used in the multiplex PCR. The CDR3 region of rearranged TCR beta genes was amplified from genomic DNA with a multiplex PCR assay. The amplified TCR beta libraries were sequenced on the Illumina HiSeq System as 87-base-pair reads. The published analysis was carried out like this. Across the 700 or so repertoires, a later analysis counted roughly 84 million unique TCR beta chains, roughly 11 million of which were shared by at least two donors. Raw reads were error-corrected and collapsed into unique sequences with a nearest-neighbor algorithm that merged closely related sequences to remove PCR and sequencing errors. Alignment of CDR3 sequences to IMGT reference sequences was used to assign V, D and J gene segments. For a sequence to be retained, a match of at least six nucleotides to both a V gene segment and a J gene segment was required. A rearrangement counted as productive if the CDR3 had no stop codons and remained in frame with V and J, and every other rearrangement counted as non-productive. Following IMGT convention, CDR3 was defined as the stretch from the second conserved V-encoded cysteine up to the conserved J-encoded phenylalanine. Sequences without an unambiguous match to a single V gene segment were excluded from the earlier analysis of over 500 of the donors. An earlier analysis of 450 to 650 of the donors called V segments functional above 56.7% productive rearrangements and segregating when the between-donor standard deviation exceeded 5%. To diagnose cytomegalovirus status from the catalog of TCR beta chain sequences, a statistical classification framework was built. V and J gene assignment, in a later analysis, came from comparing TCR nucleotide sequences with IMGT/GENE-DB human TR gene sequences. The TCRdist pipeline was used in a later analysis to assign CDR3 sequences and most-parsimonious VDJ recombination scenarios. A later analysis defined each TCR beta chain by its CDR3 amino acid sequence plus V-gene family, and excluded reads lacking a unique V-gene family. To address suspected cross-contamination and a sequencing artifact, a later analysis removed 450 to 700 highly shared, low-generation-probability nucleotide sequences. For each public chain, a later analysis derived a clonal expansion index from normalized ranks of inferred template counts within each repertoire. Generation probabilities in a later analysis came from a VDJ recombination model fitted to out-of-frame rearrangements, and those results were checked against IGoR. A later analysis scored TCR-TCR, TCR-HLA and TCR-CMV co-occurrence with hypergeometric tests, applying a repertoire-size bias correction to TCR pairs. To estimate false discovery rates, a later analysis permuted the HLA or CMV assignments 20 times. In a later analysis, co-occurring TCRs were grouped using DBSCAN, with TCRdist sequence similarity added in when clustering inside HLA-allele-positive subsets. Repertoires with fewer than 30,000 or more than 120,000 public chains, plus five repertoires with anomalous nucleotide sharing, were excluded from co-occurrence clustering. TCRdb obtained this table from immuneACCESS and retained in-frame rearrangements with V and J assigned. These tables miss some clones; where compared with another copy, unresolved V genes account for less than half of the shortfall, and the remainder is unexplained. V, J and clone size reflect that table, while D and trimming were determined from the DNA. The sample table contains 150,000 to 200,000 clones; only one count was recorded for approximately 82% of them. The top ten hold about 1.3% of the sample.

Concerning this clone: The antigen it binds to is not known. No base quality values were provided; no much bigger clone lies one nucleotide off.

Results the study describes overall, beyond this receptor: It was suggested by the authors that the approach could potentially be generalized to other disease states and immunological phenotypes. HLA typing was unavailable for some donors at each locus, so association tests used only the typed subset. Because counts were too low, 15 to 20 rarely observed V segments, including chromosome 9 orphons, were excluded from the earlier analysis of 587 of the donors. Most TCR sequences were seen in very few donors, while some public TCRs were found in many individuals. In a later analysis, TCR association rates were found to vary across HLA loci, with the most associated TCRs seen for DRB1 alleles and the fewest for HLA-C alleles. The study listed 150 to 200 TCR beta chains as associated with cytomegalovirus. According to a later genetic analysis, donors in an Asian-associated ancestry cluster had fewer N-insertions in productive TCRs than the roughly 700-donor mean. When HLA alleles, especially DR and DQ, strongly co-occurred, TCR associations were difficult to assign to individual alleles. In a later analysis, most CMV-associated TCR beta chains were found to appear HLA-restricted, with HLA associations seemingly driven largely by CMV exposure. The classifier was reported to diagnose cytomegalovirus status with high specificity and sensitivity in both the original and validation cohorts. In a later genetic analysis, a missense DCLRE1C variant was associated with V-gene and J-gene trimming of TCR beta chains, and the association was replicated in an independent cohort. Several of the top co-occurrence clusters appeared to be linked to parvovirus B19, influenza, CMV and Epstein-Barr virus, according to a later analysis. A cluster of highly shared sequence variants was judged likely to represent a technical artifact of the sequencing pipeline. At a false discovery rate of 0.05, a later analysis linked 16,951 TCR beta sequences to specific HLA alleles. In vitro tests confirmed that three of the cytomegalovirus-associated TCR beta chains recognize cytomegalovirus antigens. In an earlier analysis of some 540 of the donors, most TCR beta V segments appeared in productive rearrangements about 87% or about 30% of the time, broadly matching IMGT annotations. Compared with equally common non-associated chains, HLA-associated TCR beta chains in a later analysis were more clonally expanded and had lower generation probabilities. A further reported finding was that TCR beta sequences accurately predicted the HLA-A and HLA-B alleles for most subjects in the first cohort. In this cohort, only TCR beta chains were sequenced, and detectable features were limited by the absence of alpha or paired-chain data. Correlated functional status among segregating V segments might reflect linkage disequilibrium, but an unknown experimental factor could not be ruled out. The presence/absence analyses assumed that sequencing depth was roughly uniform across donors, and that assumption may not be true. The only immune exposure information available for the cohort was CMV serostatus.

The cohort comprised some 700 healthy bone marrow donors. At the time of sampling, every cohort member was nominally healthy, though immune exposures that went unrecorded were likely present. The donor tested CMV seronegative and was one of the 352 seronegative cohort members. Every donor gave a peripheral blood sample, and the peripheral blood mononuclear cells from that sample were used for TCR beta sequencing. Genomic DNA extraction from the blood cell samples was performed with the Qiagen DNeasy Blood Extraction Kit. Sequencing was done on a sample of PBMCs. The sequence derives from a male donor in good health and CMV-seronegative.

The CDR3 protein sequence reads: CASRGQGGVDTQYF. The DNA sequence follows: TGTGCCAGCAGGGGACAGGGTGGGGTAGATACGCAGTATTTT. The sequence is built from TRBV7-2 and TRBJ2-3; 9 middle bases align to TRBD1. Inclusive of the bounding cysteine and phenylalanine, the CDR3 is 14 residues long. Of all the DNA, just the CDR3 is kept, 42 bases in frame from base 1. CDR1 and CDR2, per the germline V gene, are SGHTA and FQGNSA. V loses 6 bases at its end and J loses 5 bases; junction bases beyond the gene matches: 6.